The present entry profiles one T cell receptor beta chain with its context. No antigen is known for it. The data are from a study of cytomegalovirus exposure and HLA in healthy donors. General study points: Listed as cytomegalovirus-associated were 170 or so TCR beta chains.

13 Jbeta primers and 60 Vbeta primers were used for the PCR. Original analysis: Later reanalysis found 80 million or so unique TCR beta chains, around 9.9 million of them shared. The data were produced by immunoSEQ multiplex PCR, yet TCRdb's version contains in-frame clones alone and is incomplete. V and J calls and clone size are copied from that table; D and trimming were computed from the DNA. The sample carries 200,000 to 250,000 clones, around 80% recorded once. These donors counted as nominally healthy when sampled, but unrecorded immune exposures were likely. With 5 bases removed from V and 3 bases from J, the gap between germline ends came to 10 bases. The CDR3 length is 13 residues. In germline, CDR1 is SGHAT, CDR2 FQNNGV.

The chain links TRBV11-2 to TRBJ2-5, with TRBD1 as a possible D gene (6 bases). This TCR derives from a woman between 40 and 55 years old in good health and CMV-seronegative. The specimen was PBMCs. CDR3 sequence: CASSKWTEETQYF. CDR3 nucleotides: TGTGCCAGCAGCAAGTGGACAGAAGAGACCCAGTACTTC.